The 2 T cell receptor beta chains reported below all come from one sample, sequenced in a study of blood T cell repertoires in COVID-19. This table comes from immunoSEQ multiplex PCR, and its TCRdb copy is limited to in-frame clones, with some not included. The data show some 97,000 clones, 92% seen once. Sequenced sample: peripheral blood. Source of these receptors: a man between 65 and 85 years old with acute or convalescent COVID-19.

The chain combines TRBV3-1 (or the pseudogene TRBV3-2) with TRBJ1-1; tentatively, D is TRBD1 (5 bases). From germline, CDR1 is LGHDT and CDR2 YNNKEL (reference sequence). The CDR3 has 13 amino acids. Trimming took off 3 bases at V and 1 base at J, with 6 bases between the two ends. The CDR3 DNA sequence: TGTGCCAGCAGCCAGGACACGAACACTGAAGCTTTCTTT. Translating gives CASSQDTNTEAFF.

The V gene is TRBV19, the J gene TRBJ1-5; TRBD1 matches at 12 bases. This CDR3 has 15 residues. V shed 7 bases and J 6 bases; nucleotides not matched to a gene: 7. Germline V gene data show CDR1 as LNHDA and CDR2 as SQIVND (reference sequence). The CDR3 loop is CASIPGQGASQPQHF. The CDR3 DNA sequence: TGTGCCAGTATTCCGGGACAGGGGGCGTCTCAGCCCCAGCATTTT.